The 27 T cell receptor beta chains in this list originate from one sample, sequenced in a study of control samples from healthy donors and cancer patients. Assay: immunoSEQ multiplex PCR; the TCRdb copy retains only in-frame clones and omits some. This sample yields about 86,000 clones, of which 93% are seen a single time; roughly 1.5% belongs to the top ten. Input material: blood. The receptors come from a woman in her 30s in good health.

This clone has a single count. Other DNA sequences in the sample encode the same CDR3. The rearrangement uses TRBV27 and TRBJ2-7; 10 nucleotides align to TRBD1. The CDR3 spans 14 residues. Germline loops: CDR1 MNHEY, CDR2 SMNVEV (reference sequence). Unmatched junction bases numbered 0, after V lost 2 bases and J lost 2 bases. The CDR3 bases are TGTGCCAGCAGTTTAGGGACAGGGGCCTACGAGCAGTACTTC. Translation gives CASSLGTGAYEQYF.

V and J are TRBV6-5 and TRBJ2-3; 10 bases map to TRBD1. V trimming: 6 bases; J trimming: 2 bases; junction bases outside the gene matches: 5. This CDR3 region has 15 residues. Germline-derived CDR1 and CDR2 are MNHEY and SVGAGI. The CDR3 DNA reads TGTGCCAGCAGGACAGGGGGCGCTTCCACAGATACGCAGTATTTT. It yields the protein CASRTGGASTDTQYF.

The J gene is TRBJ2-5, the V gene TRBV2, with 7 bases identical to TRBD2. This CDR3 spans 15 amino acids. J lost 1 base, V lost 8 bases, and 10 bases had no gene match. CDR1 and CDR2 (germline): SNHLY, FYNNEI. CDR3 coding DNA: TGTGCCAGCTCAATGATATGGGGGGGCCAAGAGACCCAGTACTTC. Protein product: CASSMIWGGQETQYF.

This chain links TRBV28 with TRBJ2-7; D not resolved. Trimming took 3 bases from V and 0 from J, leaving 3 bases between them. The germline V gene has CDR1 MDHEN and CDR2 SYDVKM. CDR3 length equals 12 residues. CDR3 amino acids: CASSFRSYEQYF. CDR3 DNA: TGTGCCAGCAGTTTTCGCTCCTACGAGCAGTACTTC.

This chain links TRBV19 with TRBJ2-4; D is undetermined. Trimming stripped 3 bases from V and 0 bases from J, with 12 bases between. The V gene's germline CDR1 is LNHDA and CDR2 SQIVND (reference sequence). CDR3 length equals 16 residues. CDR3 region: CASSIGFAVAKNIQYF. CDR3 DNA sequence: TGTGCCAGTAGTATCGGTTTTGCGGTAGCCAAAAACATTCAGTACTTC. The full variable domain, its missing parts supplied by reference TRBV19 and TRBJ2-4, is DGGITQSPKYLFRKEGQNVTLSCEQNLNHDAMYWYRQDPGQGLRLIYYSQIVNDFQKGDIAEGYSVSREKKESFPLTVTSAQKNPTAFYLCASSIGFAVAKNIQYFGAGTRLSVL.

The chain combines TRBV5-1 with TRBJ2-1, with 11 bases matching TRBD2. CDR3 length: 16 amino acids. Germline V gene sequence: CDR1 SGHRS, CDR2 YFSETQ. Trimming cost V 2 bases and J 3 bases; bases outside gene matches: 4. CDR3 sequence: CASSFSGRAGYNEQFF. The CDR3 DNA reads as TGCGCCAGCAGCTTTAGCGGGAGGGCTGGCTACAATGAGCAGTTCTTC.

The chain employs TRBV6-6 and TRBJ2-3, with D unclear. Between the trimmed V and J ends, which lost 0 bases and 5 bases, there was a span of 6 bases. This CDR3 contains 13 residues. From germline, CDR1 is MNHNY and CDR2 SVGAGI (reference sequence). The CDR3 bases are TGTGCCAGCAGTTACTCGTCCGGAGATACGCAGTATTTT. Encoded protein: CASSYSSGDTQYF.

This chain uses TRBV5-1 with TRBJ1-1, with TRBD1 identical over 8 bases. Trimming removed 8 bases from V and 1 base from J; junction bases left unmatched: 7. There are 14 residues in the CDR3. Per germline, CDR1 SGHRS and CDR2 YFSETQ. CDR3 bases: TGCGCCAGTATTGGGACAGGTCGGAACACTGAAGCTTTCTTT. This encodes CASIGTGRNTEAFF.

J is TRBJ1-2 and V is TRBV19, with a weak D call TRBD1 (6 bases). Per germline, CDR1 LNHDA and CDR2 SQIVND (reference sequence). Trimming took off 3 bases at V and 7 bases at J, with 21 bases between the two ends. This CDR3 is 16 amino acids long. The CDR3 reads CASSIVSRDTAGGYTF. CDR3 bases: TGTGCCAGTAGTATCGTTTCCCGGGACACGGCGGGTGGCTACACCTTC.

The chain combines TRBV11-3 with TRBJ1-2; a possible D gene is TRBD1 (6 bases). Deletions cut 5 bases from V and 5 bases from J, with 12 bases between. CDR1 SGHNT and CDR2 YENEEA come from the germline V gene. The CDR3 is made up of 13 amino acids. CDR3 sequence: CASSPGQRYGYTF. CDR3 coding DNA: TGTGCCAGCAGCCCCGGACAGCGTTATGGCTACACCTTC.

The genes are TRBV27 and TRBJ1-3, with 7 bases that match TRBD1. V lost 3 bases, J lost 3 bases, and 2 bases stayed unmatched. Germline CDR1 MNHEY, CDR2 SMNVEV (reference sequence). There are 14 residues in the CDR3. Written as DNA, the CDR3 is TGTGCCAGCAGTTTGTGGACAGGTGGAAACACCATATATTTT. It specifies CASSLWTGGNTIYF.

The chain has TRBV5-1 and TRBJ1-2; D might be TRBD1 (6 bases). This CDR3 has 15 residues. Germline lookup yields CDR1 SGHRS and CDR2 YFSETQ. V lost 4 bases and J lost 2, with 15 bases in between. CDR3 amino acids: CASSPSLGGNYGYTF. CDR3 nucleotide sequence: TGCGCCAGCAGCCCTTCGTTAGGGGGGAACTATGGCTACACCTTC.

The gene calls are TRBV19 and TRBJ2-1; TRBD2 agrees at 10 bases. This CDR3 contains 14 residues. With V trimmed by 9 bases and J by 8 bases, 10 bases remained unmatched. CDR1 and CDR2 (germline): LNHDA, SQIVND (reference sequence). Here the CDR3 reads CASHSGGARYEQFF. CDR3 DNA sequence: TGTGCCAGCCACAGCGGGGGGGCTAGATATGAGCAGTTCTTC.

J is TRBJ1-2 and V is TRBV2; tentatively, D is TRBD1 (6 bases). Germline V gene lookup returns CDR1 SNHLY and CDR2 FYNNEI. Trimming cost V 8 bases and J 2 bases, with 12 bases left between them. This CDR3 spans 13 amino acids. The CDR3 spells CASGQGKNYGYTF. CDR3 sequence (DNA): TGTGCCAGCGGGCAGGGGAAAAACTATGGCTACACCTTC.

J is TRBJ2-1 and V is TRBV6-5, with TRBD1 matching 8 bases. Unmatched junction bases numbered 5, after V lost 8 bases and J lost 5 bases. The CDR3 sequence is 13 residues long. Germline V lookup: CDR1 MNHEY, CDR2 SVGAGI. The CDR3 nucleotides are TGTGCCAGCTATACAGGGGGAAACAATGAGCAGTTCTTC. Translated, it gives CASYTGGNNEQFF.

The chain employs TRBV7-9 and TRBJ2-1; the D is unclear. Germline lookup yields CDR1 SEHNR and CDR2 FQNEAQ (reference sequence). The CDR3 totals 13 residues. V was clipped by 3 bases and J by 7 bases, with 10 bases between them. CDR3 in DNA: TGTGCCAGCAGCTTCCCCCTAATGAATGAGCAGTTCTTC. It codes for CASSFPLMNEQFF.

V is TRBV7-9 and J is TRBJ2-2; 10 nucleotides align to TRBD2. Losses at the gene ends were 5 bases for V and 4 bases for J; bases not matched to a gene: 7. This CDR3 is built from 16 residues. CDR1 and CDR2 (germline): SEHNR, FQNEAQ (reference sequence). This CDR3 is CASSPGTSESTGELFF. The CDR3 DNA sequence: TGTGCCAGCAGCCCGGGGACTAGCGAGTCCACCGGGGAGCTGTTTTTT.

This clone was counted once. The chain combines TRBV28 with TRBJ2-7; D may be TRBD1 (5 bases). With 3 bases removed from V and 1 base from J, the gap between germline ends came to 10 bases. This CDR3 contains 14 residues. The germline gives CDR1 MDHEN, CDR2 SYDVKM. CDR3 amino acids: CASSFVRASYEQYF. The DNA for the CDR3 is TGTGCCAGCAGTTTTGTCAGGGCTTCCTACGAGCAGTACTTC.

This chain uses TRBV10-2 with TRBJ1-6, with D possibly TRBD1 on 6 matching bases. This CDR3 contains 14 residues. V lost 5 bases and J lost 10, with 15 bases in between. Germline V gene lookup returns CDR1 WSHSY and CDR2 SAAADI. This chain's CDR3 is CASSQQGKGSPLHF. The DNA of the CDR3 is TGCGCCAGCAGTCAACAGGGCAAGGGATCACCCCTCCACTTT.

The chain carries TRBV3-1 (or the pseudogene TRBV3-2) and TRBJ2-7; tentatively, D is TRBD1 or TRBD2 (5 bases each). In germline, CDR1 is LGHDT, CDR2 YNNKEL (reference sequence). The CDR3 contains 16 residues. V was clipped by 4 bases and J by 0 bases, with 16 bases between them. The CDR3 DNA reads TGTGCCAGCAGCCCTCATCAGGACGGGACCTCCTACGAGCAGTACTTC. It encodes CASSPHQDGTSYEQYF.

The rearrangement uses TRBV28 and TRBJ1-4; 7 bases are a match to TRBD1. The CDR3 has 14 amino acids. Per the germline V gene, CDR1 is MDHEN and CDR2 is SYDVKM. V was pared by 6 bases and J by 3 bases, with 4 bases of the junction left unmatched. CDR3 in amino acids: CASSSGTANEKLFF. CDR3 nucleotides: TGTGCCAGCAGCTCCGGGACAGCTAATGAAAAACTGTTTTTT.

V is TRBV5-1 and J is TRBJ1-2; 7 bases match TRBD1. Per the germline V gene, CDR1 is SGHRS and CDR2 is YFSETQ. V shed 4 bases, J shed 6 bases, and the junction held 3 bases outside the gene matches. This CDR3 is 12 amino acids long. The CDR3 reads CASSLDRDGYTF. The DNA of the CDR3 is TGCGCCAGCAGCCTAGACAGGGATGGCTACACCTTC.

This chain joins TRBV7-3 and TRBJ1-2; D might be TRBD1 (5 bases). The V and J ends lost 6 bases and 4 bases respectively, with 18 bases between them. The CDR3 contains 15 residues. Germline-derived CDR1 and CDR2 are SGHTA and FQGTGA. CDR3 amino acids: CASRVGTPDGYGYTF. In DNA, the CDR3 is TGTGCCAGCAGGGTCGGGACTCCAGACGGCTATGGCTACACCTTC.

The chain links TRBV2 to TRBJ2-2, with 7 bases lining up with TRBD2. The CDR3 runs 16 residues. V shed 5 bases and J 3 bases; nucleotides not matched to a gene: 9. The germline CDR1 and CDR2 sequences are SNHLY and FYNNEI. The CDR3 is CASSRGGGSHTGELFF. DNA for the CDR3: TGTGCCAGCAGTCGGGGCGGCGGGAGCCACACCGGGGAGCTGTTTTTT. Full variable domain (rest looked up from reference TRBV2 and TRBJ2-2): EPEVTQTPSHQVTQMGQEVILRCVPISNHLYFYWYRQILGQKVEFLVSFYNNEISEKSEIFDDQFSVERPDGSNFTLKIRSTKLEDSAMYFCASSRGGGSHTGELFFGEGSRLTVL.

J is TRBJ2-5 and V is TRBV7-3; D is unclear. Trimming took 4 bases from V and 9 from J, leaving 15 bases between them. In germline, CDR1 is SGHTA, CDR2 FQGTGA. This CDR3 comprises 13 residues. CDR3 loop: CASSSYRETAQYF. CDR3 sequence (DNA): TGTGCCAGCAGCTCATACAGAGAGACGGCCCAGTACTTC.

This clone was seen a single time. This chain uses TRBV5-6 with TRBJ2-7, with D possibly TRBD1 on 5 matching bases. CDR3 length: 15 residues. The V and J ends lost 1 base and 0 bases respectively, with 11 bases between them. The germline CDR1 and CDR2 sequences are SGHDT and YYEEEE. The DNA for the CDR3 is TGTGCCAGCAGCTTGTGGCAGGGCGCCTCCTACGAGCAGTACTTC. Its translation is CASSLWQGASYEQYF.

This clone was counted once. The V gene is TRBV19, the J gene TRBJ2-5, with D maybe TRBD2 (5 bases). Trimming shortened V by 5 bases and J by 1 base, and 8 bases separated the two germline ends. Germline V lookup: CDR1 LNHDA, CDR2 SQIVND (reference sequence). This CDR3 has 13 amino acids. As DNA, the CDR3 is TGTGCCAGTAGTTCGGGGAGCCAAGAGACCCAGTACTTC. It yields the protein CASSSGSQETQYF.